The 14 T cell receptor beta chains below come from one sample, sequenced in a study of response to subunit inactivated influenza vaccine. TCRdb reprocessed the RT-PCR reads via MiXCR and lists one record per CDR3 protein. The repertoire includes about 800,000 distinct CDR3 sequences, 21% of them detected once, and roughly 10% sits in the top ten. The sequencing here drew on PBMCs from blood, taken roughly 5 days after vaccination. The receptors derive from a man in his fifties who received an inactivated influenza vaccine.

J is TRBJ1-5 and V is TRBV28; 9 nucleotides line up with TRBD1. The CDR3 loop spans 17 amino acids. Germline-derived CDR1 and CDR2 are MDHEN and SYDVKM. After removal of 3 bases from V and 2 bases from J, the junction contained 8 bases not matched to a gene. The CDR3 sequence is CASSFPPGQGGNQPQHF. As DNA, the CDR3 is TGTGCCAGCAGTTTTCCGCCGGGACAGGGAGGCAATCAGCCCCAGCATTTT. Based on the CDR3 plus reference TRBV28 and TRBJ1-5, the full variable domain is DVKVTQSSRYLVKRTGEKVFLECVQDMDHENMFWYRQDPGLGLRLIYFSYDVKMKEKGDIPEGYSVSREKKERFSLILESASTNQTSMYLCASSFPPGQGGNQPQHFGDGTRLSIL.

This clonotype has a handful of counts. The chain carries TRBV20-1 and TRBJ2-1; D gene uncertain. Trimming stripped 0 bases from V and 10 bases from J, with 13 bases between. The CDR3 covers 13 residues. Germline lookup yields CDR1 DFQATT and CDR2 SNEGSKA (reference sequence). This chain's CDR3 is CSARDSRAVEQFF. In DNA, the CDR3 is TGCAGTGCTAGAGATTCAAGGGCGGTAGAGCAGTTCTTC.

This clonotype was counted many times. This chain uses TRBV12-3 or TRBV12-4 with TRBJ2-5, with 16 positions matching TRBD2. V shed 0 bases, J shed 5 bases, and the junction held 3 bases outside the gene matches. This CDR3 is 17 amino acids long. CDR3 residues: CASSLAGLAGGRETQYF. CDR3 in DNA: TGTGCCAGCAGTTTAGCGGGACTAGCGGGGGGGCGGGAGACCCAGTACTTC.

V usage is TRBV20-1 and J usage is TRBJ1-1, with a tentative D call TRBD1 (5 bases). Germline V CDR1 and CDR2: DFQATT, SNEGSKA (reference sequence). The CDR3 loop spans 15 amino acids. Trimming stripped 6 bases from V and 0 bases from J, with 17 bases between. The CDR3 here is CSAAIGALLNTEAFF. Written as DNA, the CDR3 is TGCAGTGCCGCCATTGGGGCCCTGTTGAACACTGAAGCTTTCTTT.

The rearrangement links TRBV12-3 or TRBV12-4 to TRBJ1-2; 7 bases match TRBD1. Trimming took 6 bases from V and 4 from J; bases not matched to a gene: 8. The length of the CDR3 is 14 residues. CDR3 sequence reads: CASSETGAVYGYTF. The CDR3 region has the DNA TGTGCCAGCAGCGAAACAGGGGCGGTCTATGGCTACACCTTC.

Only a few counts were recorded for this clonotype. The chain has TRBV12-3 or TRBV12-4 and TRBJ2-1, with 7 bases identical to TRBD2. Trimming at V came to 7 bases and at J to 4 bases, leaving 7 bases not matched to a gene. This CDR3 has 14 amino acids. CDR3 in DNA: TGTGCCAGCACCCGGGACTATAGGTACAATGAGCAGTTCTTC. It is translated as CASTRDYRYNEQFF.

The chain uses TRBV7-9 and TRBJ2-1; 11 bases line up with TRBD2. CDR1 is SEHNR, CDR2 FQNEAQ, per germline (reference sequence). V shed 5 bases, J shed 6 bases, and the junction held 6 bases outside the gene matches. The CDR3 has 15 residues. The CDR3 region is CASSQTSGRGNEQFF. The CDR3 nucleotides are TGTGCCAGCAGCCAAACTAGCGGGAGAGGCAATGAGCAGTTCTTC. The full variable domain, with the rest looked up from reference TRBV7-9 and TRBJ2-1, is DTGVSQNPRHKITKRGQNVTFRCDPISEHNRLYWYRQTLGQGPEFLTYFQNEAQLEKSRLLSDRFSAERPKGSFSTLEIQRTEQGDSAMYLCASSQTSGRGNEQFFGPGTRLTVL.

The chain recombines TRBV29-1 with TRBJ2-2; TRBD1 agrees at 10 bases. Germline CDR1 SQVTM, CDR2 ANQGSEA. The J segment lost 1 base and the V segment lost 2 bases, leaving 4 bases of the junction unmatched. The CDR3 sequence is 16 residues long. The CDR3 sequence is CSVENRDRGNTGELFF. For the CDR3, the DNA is TGCAGCGTTGAAAACAGGGACAGGGGGAACACCGGGGAGCTGTTTTTT.

DNA for the CDR3: TGTGCCAGCAGTTATGGGCAGGGGAGCAATCAGCCCCAGCATTTT. It specifies CASSYGQGSNQPQHF. This chain links TRBV6-5 with TRBJ1-5, with D perhaps TRBD1 (6 bases). The CDR3 has 15 amino acids. Germline values: CDR1 MNHEY, CDR2 SVGAGI. Trimming cost V 3 bases and J 1 base, with 10 bases left between them.

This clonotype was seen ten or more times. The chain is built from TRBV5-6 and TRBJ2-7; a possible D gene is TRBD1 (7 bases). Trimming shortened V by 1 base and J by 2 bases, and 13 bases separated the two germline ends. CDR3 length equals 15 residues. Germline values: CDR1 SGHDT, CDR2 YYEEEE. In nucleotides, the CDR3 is TGTGCCAGCAGCTTGAGACAGGGAGGTGCCTACGAGCAGTACTTC. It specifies CASSLRQGGAYEQYF.

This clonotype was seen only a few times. The chain's CDR3 is CASSFRGRQPNVLTF. DNA of the CDR3: TGTGCCAGCAGCTTCAGGGGACGACAGCCCAACGTCCTGACTTTC. This chain connects TRBV7-9 to TRBJ2-6; D possibly corresponds to TRBD1 (6 bases). CDR3 size: 15 residues. Germline-derived CDR1 and CDR2 are SEHNR and FQNEAQ (reference sequence). V lost 3 bases to trimming and J lost 8 bases, with 14 bases between them. The variable domain in full, completed from reference TRBV7-9 and TRBJ2-6, reads DTGVSQNPRHKITKRGQNVTFRCDPISEHNRLYWYRQTLGQGPEFLTYFQNEAQLEKSRLLSDRFSAERPKGSFSTLEIQRTEQGDSAMYLCASSFRGRQPNVLTFGAGSRLTVL.

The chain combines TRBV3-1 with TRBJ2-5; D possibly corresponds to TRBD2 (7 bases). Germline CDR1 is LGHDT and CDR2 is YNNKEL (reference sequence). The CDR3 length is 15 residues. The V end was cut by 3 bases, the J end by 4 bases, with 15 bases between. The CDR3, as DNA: TGTGCCAGCAGCCAGCTGGGGGGGCAAGTAGAGACCCAGTACTTC. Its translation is CASSQLGGQVETQYF.

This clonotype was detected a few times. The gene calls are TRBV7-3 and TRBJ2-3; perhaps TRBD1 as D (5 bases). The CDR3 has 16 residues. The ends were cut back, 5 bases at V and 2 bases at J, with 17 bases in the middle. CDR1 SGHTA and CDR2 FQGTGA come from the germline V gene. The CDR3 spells CASSPHVREITDTQYF. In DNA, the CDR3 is TGTGCCAGCAGCCCACACGTCAGGGAAATCACAGATACGCAGTATTTT.

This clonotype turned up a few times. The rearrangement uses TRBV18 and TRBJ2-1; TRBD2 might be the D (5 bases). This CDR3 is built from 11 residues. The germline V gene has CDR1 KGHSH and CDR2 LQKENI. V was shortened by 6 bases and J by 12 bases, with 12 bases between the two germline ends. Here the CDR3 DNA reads TGTGCCAGCTCCTCCGGGGAGAGGCAGTTCTTC. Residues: CASSSGERQFF.